A selection of T cell receptor beta chains follows, all from one sample in a study of human T cells and chemical hapten exposure. TCRdb reprocessed the RACE reads with MiXCR, giving one entry per CDR3 protein. The sample yields roughly 120,000 distinct CDR3 sequences, around 10% seen once. This sample comprised whole blood, obtained in connection with sensitization to the hapten diphenylcyclopropenone (DPC). Receptor source: a woman in her fifties or sixties with alopecia areata. Some clones in this sample may be carry-over from other donors' samples. The CDR3 runs from the conserved cysteine through the conserved F or W. D genes are given only for firm matches. Only part of the rows carry a size: once, few, many, or a class if the clone is expanded.

cdr3_nt cdr3_aa clone_size v_call d_call j_call
TGTGCCAGCAGTTCAACCGGACTAGCGTGGAAGGATAGCTACAATGAGCAGTTCTTC CASSSTGLAWKDSYNEQFF many TRBV7-2 TRBD2 TRBJ2-1
TGTGCCACCAGTGATAATCAGGGGGAGGCTTTCTTT CATSDNQGEAFF - TRBV24-1 TRBD1 TRBJ1-1
TGTGCCAGCAGCTTAGATGGGACAGGGGGCTACGGTGAAGCTTTCTTT CASSLDGTGGYGEAFF many TRBV11-2 TRBD1 TRBJ1-1
TGTGCCAGCAGTGCAGGGGGGGGGTACTCACCCCTCCACTTT CASSAGGGYSPLHF few TRBV25-1 TRBD1 TRBJ1-6
TGTGCCAGCAGCTTGAGGATGACAGGGGGCGGATCGGGAGACTATGGCTACACCTTC CASSLRMTGGGSGDYGYTF few TRBV5-6 TRBD1 TRBJ1-2
TGCGCCAGCACAAAAGAGAGGGCCTCCTACAATGAGCAGTTCTTC CASTKERASYNEQFF many TRBV5-1 - TRBJ2-1
TGTGCCAGCAGCGTAGGACACCTTAGCAATCAGCCCCAGCATTTT CASSVGHLSNQPQHF many TRBV9 - TRBJ1-5
TGTGCCAGTACCGTCGAGCAGGGAAGGCAGCCCCAGCATTTT CASTVEQGRQPQHF - TRBV19 - TRBJ1-5
TGCAGTGCTAGAGATGGGCCCCCAGGCACAGATACGCAGTATTTT CSARDGPPGTDTQYF many TRBV20-1 - TRBJ2-3
TGCAGCGCCCGGACCGAGAGATTCTACGAGCAGTACTTC CSARTERFYEQYF many TRBV29-1 - TRBJ2-7
TGTGCCATCAGTGAGGTTGGACTAGCAAATGCAGATACGCAGTATTTT CAISEVGLANADTQYF many TRBV10-3 TRBD2 TRBJ2-3
TGTGCCAGTCGGACAGTACCTAATGAAAAACTGTTTTTT CASRTVPNEKLFF few TRBV19 - TRBJ1-4